This T cell receptor beta chain emerged from a study of T cell responses to AZD1222 COVID-19 vaccine. Points from the study as a whole: Only a handful of AZD1222 recipients, more than 5 in all, had baseline seropositivity. Spike-wide coverage was observed for vaccine-associated CD4 TCRs, with dominant responses at 160-218 and 743-854. The sample set comprised mostly white British donors with more females, and clonal diversity was possibly underestimated. The reported proportion of spike-specific TCRs targeting unmutated variant regions was nearly half.

This CDR3 has 16 residues. The V gene lost 3 bases and the J gene lost 6 bases, with 15 bases spanning the gap. Germline V gene sequence: CDR1 LNHDA, CDR2 SQIVND (reference sequence). Method: immunoSEQ multiplex PCR; TCRdb's copy keeps in-frame clones and lacks some. The sample has some 130,000 clones; 70% to 90% are singletons. A note on this clone: Its antigen is as yet unknown.

The TCR was taken from an adult in good health. This specimen was peripheral blood, taken on day 0 of AZD1222 vaccination. The chain uses TRBV19 and TRBJ1-6; D is undetermined. The CDR3: CASSIRTPAGNSPLHF. CDR3 in DNA: TGTGCCAGTAGTATCCGGACTCCCGCGGGTAATTCACCCCTCCACTTT. Based on the CDR3 plus reference TRBV19 and TRBJ1-6, the full variable domain is DGGITQSPKYLFRKEGQNVTLSCEQNLNHDAMYWYRQDPGQGLRLIYYSQIVNDFQKGDIAEGYSVSREKKESFPLTVTSAQKNPTAFYLCASSIRTPAGNSPLHFGNGTRLTVT.